A single sample gave rise to the 5 T cell receptor beta chains below, sequenced in a study of cytomegalovirus exposure and HLA in healthy donors. This PCR relied on a set of 60 Vbeta primers and 13 Jbeta primers. The method was immunoSEQ multiplex PCR; TCRdb's version includes in-frame clones alone and lacks a portion of them. The table lists over 95,000 clones, over 75% of them singletons. Sequencing was performed on PBMCs. These TCRs come from a middle-aged man in good health and CMV-seropositive.

The chain carries TRBV2 and TRBJ2-3, with 9 bases aligning to TRBD1. This CDR3 has 15 residues. Trimming at V came to 6 bases and at J to 3 bases, leaving 7 bases not matched to a gene. Germline values: CDR1 SNHLY, CDR2 FYNNEI. CDR3 DNA sequence: TGTGCCAGCAGCCACAGGACAGGGGAAACAGATACGCAGTATTTT. This codes for CASSHRTGETDTQYF.

The rearrangement joins TRBV5-4 to TRBJ2-1; possible D gene TRBD1, 5 bases. Germline V lookup: CDR1 SGHNT, CDR2 YYREEE (reference sequence). V shed 4 bases and J shed 6 bases, with 14 bases lying between them. CDR3 size: 14 residues. This CDR3 reads CASSLRDRINEQFF. The CDR3 nucleotides are TGTGCCAGCAGCCTCAGGGATAGAATCAATGAGCAGTTCTTC.

The chain links TRBV7-6 to TRBJ1-1; D is undetermined. V was pared by 2 bases and J by 8 bases, with 12 bases between. Germline loops: CDR1 SGHVS, CDR2 FNYEAQ. The CDR3 consists of 13 residues. CDR3 region: CASSLLAVSEAFF. CDR3 bases: TGTGCCAGCAGCTTACTGGCAGTGTCAGAAGCTTTCTTT.

The gene calls are TRBV9 and TRBJ1-2; D is perhaps TRBD1 (5 bases). V was cut by 4 bases and J by 5 bases, with 18 bases left in between. The CDR3 consists of 15 residues. From germline, CDR1 is SGDLS and CDR2 YYNGEE. The chain's CDR3 is CASSHRQNRGYGYTF. CDR3 bases: TGTGCCAGCAGCCACCGACAGAACCGTGGGTATGGCTACACCTTC.

V is TRBV9 and J is TRBJ2-3, with a weak D call TRBD2 (6 bases). The CDR3 spans 16 residues. Trimming removed 0 bases at V and 4 bases at J, with 15 bases between. Germline CDR1 SGDLS, CDR2 YYNGEE. CDR3: CASSVEGGVKADTQYF. CDR3 in DNA: TGTGCCAGCAGCGTAGAAGGAGGGGTAAAGGCAGATACGCAGTATTTT.